The entry below gives a single T cell receptor beta chain sequence along with its context. V shed 5 bases, J shed 2 bases, and the junction held 9 bases outside the gene matches. The CDR3 runs to 16 residues. Germline V CDR1 and CDR2: SGHTA, FQGNSA. The source of the sample is a study of T cell changes during pregnancy in multiple sclerosis. TCRdb's table, derived via immunoSEQ multiplex PCR, lists solely in-frame clones and lacks some. The sample holds some 49,000 clones, nearly 90% seen once. This receptor was obtained from a female donor in good health, enrolled as a control in a pregnancy study. The rearrangement joins TRBV7-2 to TRBJ2-3; 8 nucleotides line up with TRBD1. The specimen comprised peripheral blood, sampled after pregnancy. The CDR3 bases are TGTGCCAGCAGCGCACGGAGGACAGGGCCCACAGATACGCAGTATTTT. This encodes CASSARRTGPTDTQYF. The full variable domain, its missing parts supplied by reference TRBV7-2 and TRBJ2-3, is GAGVSQSPSNKVTEKGKDVELRCDPISGHTALYWYRQSLGQGLEFLIYFQGNSAPDKSGLPSDRFSAERTGGSVSTLTIQRTQQEDSAVYLCASSARRTGPTDTQYFGPGTRLTVL.